This TCR beta chain is from a study of cytomegalovirus exposure and HLA in healthy donors (TCRdb year 2017). About the investigation overall: An earlier analysis of around 600 of the donors reported about 250 Gb of sequence data and roughly 100 million unique TCR beta sequences from about 200 million T cells. The genetic ancestry cluster associated with self-reported Caucasian donors included about 81% of the 398 genotyped donors. To decide whether each TCR beta V gene segment behaved as functional or pseudogenic, an earlier analysis of nearly 600 of the donors relied on high-throughput TCR beta sequencing. An early release that covered around 590 HLA-typed donors contained approximately 300 gigabases of sequencing data and about 93 million unique TCR sequences. The study combined high-throughput TCR immunosequencing, statistical association of individual TCRs with disease status, and machine learning to predict cytomegalovirus infection status. In addition to the first cohort of approximately 650 subjects, a separate validation cohort of about 120 different subjects was used. The study was designed to test whether signatures of past pathogen exposure could be identified by cataloging public T cell receptors. HLA typing covered class I and class II loci at four-digit resolution. Among around 400 genotyped donors of the cohort, an average of around 220,000 unique TCR beta nucleotide sequences was sequenced per donor, of which roughly 17% were non-productive. Alongside the repertoire data, information on donor age, sex, ethnicity and CMV serostatus was compiled. Roughly 5 DR-DQ haplotypes were treated as single units for association and clustering because of strong linkage in the cohort. Rather than using new phenotypic data, the later analysis identified candidate immune exposures from TCR beta sequences and from how often those sequences occurred across donors. A later analysis re-examined previously published TCR beta repertoires from hundreds of donors and added high-resolution HLA genotyping to investigate patterns of TCR occurrence. The number of typed donors differed by locus: roughly 620-640 for A, B, C, DRB1 and DQB1; 500 to 550 for DQA1; 606 for DPA1; and around 490 for DPB1. All discovery cohort repertoires had been generated on a single sequencing platform. The T cell repertoires of around 730 subjects were profiled by immunosequencing and related to cytomegalovirus serostatus. A later genetic analysis took genome-wide SNP genotypes for 398 of the 666 donors and used that subset as a discovery cohort. General study outcomes and caveats: At a false discovery rate of 0.05, a later analysis linked 16,000 or so TCR beta sequences to specific HLA alleles. A further reported finding was that TCR beta sequences accurately predicted the HLA-A and HLA-B alleles for most subjects in the first cohort. A few of the identified cytomegalovirus-associated TCR beta chains were confirmed in vitro to be specific for cytomegalovirus antigens. Around 16 rarely observed V segments, including chromosome 9 orphons, were excluded from the earlier analysis of just under 600 of the donors because counts were too low. In both the original and validation cohorts, the classifier was reported to diagnose cytomegalovirus status with high specificity and sensitivity. Linkage disequilibrium might explain the correlated functional status among segregating V segments, but an unknown experimental factor could not be excluded. For the cohort, immune exposure information was limited to CMV serostatus. In a later genetic analysis, a missense DCLRE1C variant was associated with V-gene and J-gene trimming of TCR beta chains, and the association was replicated in an independent cohort. In a later analysis, most CMV-associated TCR beta chains were found to appear HLA-restricted, with HLA associations seemingly driven largely by CMV exposure. A later analysis found that TCR association rates varied across HLA loci, with DRB1 alleles showing the most associated TCRs and HLA-C alleles the fewest. A total of roughly 160 TCR beta chains were listed by the study as associated with cytomegalovirus. This cohort had only TCR beta chains sequenced, and the lack of alpha or paired-chain data limited which features could be detected. In a later analysis, HLA-associated TCR beta chains were found to be more clonally expanded and to have lower generation probabilities than equally common non-associated chains. The sequencing pipeline was judged likely to have produced a cluster of highly shared sequence variants as a technical artifact. Compared with the 666-donor mean, donors in an Asian-associated ancestry cluster had fewer N-insertions in productive TCRs, according to a later genetic analysis. It was suggested by the authors that the approach could potentially be generalized to other disease states and immunological phenotypes. Several of the top co-occurrence clusters appeared to be linked to parvovirus B19, influenza, CMV and Epstein-Barr virus, according to a later analysis. HLA typing was unavailable for some donors at each locus, so association tests used only the typed subset. Roughly uniform sequencing depth across donors was assumed in presence/absence analyses, although this assumption may not hold. In an earlier analysis of a few hundred of the donors, most TCR beta V segments were observed in productive rearrangements about 87% or about 30% of the time, broadly matching IMGT annotations. When HLA alleles, especially DR and DQ, strongly co-occurred, TCR associations were difficult to assign to individual alleles. While some public TCRs were present in many individuals, most TCR sequences turned up only very rarely across donors.

With regard to this clone: It has no known antigen specificity. The record has no base qualities; no much larger clone is one base away.

Library prep was done by the immunoSEQ multiplex PCR assay. For the multiplex PCR, a mixture combining 60 forward primers for TCR Vbeta segments and 13 reverse primers for TCR Jbeta segments was used. Amplification of the CDR3 region of rearranged TCR beta genes was performed with a multiplex PCR assay on genomic DNA. Amplified TCR beta libraries were sequenced as 87-base-pair reads on the Illumina HiSeq System. Turning to the authors' computational methods: A later analysis counted about 82 million unique TCR beta chains across the 666 repertoires, and 10 million to 11 million of these chains were shared by at least two donors. A nearest-neighbor algorithm error-corrected the raw reads and collapsed the reads into unique sequences, merging closely related sequences to remove PCR and sequencing errors. To assign V, D and J gene segments, CDR3 sequences were aligned to IMGT reference sequences. For a sequence to be retained, a match of at least six nucleotides to both a V gene segment and a J gene segment was required. Rearrangements were classified as productive when the CDR3 lacked stop codons and remained in frame with V and J, and all other rearrangements were classified as non-productive. Following IMGT convention, CDR3 was defined as the stretch from the second conserved V-encoded cysteine up to the conserved J-encoded phenylalanine. In an earlier analysis of around 540 of the donors, sequences lacking an unambiguous match to a single V gene segment were excluded. An earlier analysis of almost 600 of the donors classified V segments as functional when productive rearrangements were above 56.7% and as segregating when the standard deviation between donors was above 5%. A statistical classification framework was built to diagnose cytomegalovirus status from the catalog of TCR beta chain sequences. A later analysis assigned V and J genes by comparing TCR nucleotide sequences with IMGT/GENE-DB human TR gene sequences. In a later analysis, CDR3 sequences and most-parsimonious VDJ recombination scenarios were assigned using the TCRdist pipeline. A later analysis defined each TCR beta chain by its CDR3 amino acid sequence plus V-gene family, and excluded reads lacking a unique V-gene family. As a way to deal with suspected cross-contamination and a sequencing artifact, a later analysis dropped approximately 590 nucleotide sequences that were highly shared and had low generation probability. A later analysis calculated a clonal expansion index for each public chain from normalized within-repertoire ranks of inferred template counts. In a later analysis, generation probabilities were computed with a VDJ recombination model fitted to out-of-frame rearrangements, and the resulting probabilities were checked against IGoR. In a later analysis, hypergeometric tests were used to score TCR-TCR, TCR-HLA and TCR-CMV co-occurrence, with a repertoire-size bias correction applied to TCR pairs. False discovery rates were estimated in a later analysis by permuting HLA or CMV assignments 20 times. In a later analysis, co-occurring TCRs were grouped using DBSCAN, and TCRdist sequence similarity was added for clustering within HLA-allele-positive subsets. For co-occurrence clustering, repertoires with fewer than 30,000 or more than 120,000 public chains were excluded, along with five or six repertoires with anomalous nucleotide sharing. In its TCRdb copy, this immuneACCESS table keeps in-frame sequences only and misses some clones. Where compared with another copy, unresolved V genes explain less than half of these, and the others have no known cause. D and trimming come from the DNA, and the V and J calls and clone size come from that table. The sample table shows around 200,000 clones, and approximately 80% are seen once. 0.6% to 0.7% of the sample belongs to the ten largest clones.

The cohort consisted of 600 to 750 healthy bone marrow donors. All cohort members were sampled while nominally healthy, although unrecorded immune exposures were likely present. The donor was CMV seronegative and was included in the group of 352 seronegative cohort members. Every donor gave a peripheral blood sample, and the peripheral blood mononuclear cells from that sample were used for TCR beta sequencing. The Qiagen DNeasy Blood Extraction Kit was used to extract genomic DNA from the blood cell samples. Sequencing was carried out using PBMCs. The sequence derives from a boy aged 5-17 years in good health and CMV-seronegative.

The DNA reads TGTGCCAGCAGGCTAGGACAGCTGAACACTGAAGCTTTCTTT. Its coded protein is CASRLGQLNTEAFF. The rearrangement combines TRBV2 with TRBJ1-1, and possibly TRBD1, on 6 matching bases. The CDR3 starts with the cysteine, ends with the phenylalanine, and has 14 residues. Kept here is only the CDR3 DNA, which spans 42 bases and is read in frame from base 1. From the germline V gene, CDR1 is SNHLY and CDR2 is FYNNEI. V is reduced by 6 bases and J by 0 bases, leaving a spacing of 11 bases between them.